This record covers a single T cell receptor (beta chain). The antigen remains unidentified. The V gene's germline CDR1 is MNHEY and CDR2 SMNVEV (reference sequence). The CDR3 covers 13 residues. The ends were cut back, 3 bases at V and 4 bases at J, with 6 bases in the middle. This sample was included in a study of T cell responses to AZD1222 COVID-19 vaccine. Some clones are missing from TCRdb's copy, which holds only in-frame ones; the method was immunoSEQ multiplex PCR. The sample has about 110,000 clones; about 88% are singletons. The study's findings and limits: Clonal diversity may have been underestimated in mostly white British donors.

This sequence originates from an adult in good health. The gene calls are TRBV27 and TRBJ2-2, with D uncertain. The sequences come from peripheral blood, collected on day 0 of AZD1222 vaccination. CDR3 amino acids: CASSFWVTGELFF. The CDR3 DNA reads TGTGCCAGCAGTTTTTGGGTCACCGGGGAGCTGTTTTTT.